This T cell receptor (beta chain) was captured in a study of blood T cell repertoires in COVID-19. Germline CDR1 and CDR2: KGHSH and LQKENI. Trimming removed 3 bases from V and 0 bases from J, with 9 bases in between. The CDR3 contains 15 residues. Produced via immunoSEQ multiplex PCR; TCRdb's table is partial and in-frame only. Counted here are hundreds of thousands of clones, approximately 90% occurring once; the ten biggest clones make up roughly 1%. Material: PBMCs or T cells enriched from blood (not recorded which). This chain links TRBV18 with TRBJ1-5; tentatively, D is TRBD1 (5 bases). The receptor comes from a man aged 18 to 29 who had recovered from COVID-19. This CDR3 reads CASSPGGYSNQPQHF. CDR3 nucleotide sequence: TGTGCCAGCTCACCGGGGGGTTATAGCAATCAGCCCCAGCATTTT.